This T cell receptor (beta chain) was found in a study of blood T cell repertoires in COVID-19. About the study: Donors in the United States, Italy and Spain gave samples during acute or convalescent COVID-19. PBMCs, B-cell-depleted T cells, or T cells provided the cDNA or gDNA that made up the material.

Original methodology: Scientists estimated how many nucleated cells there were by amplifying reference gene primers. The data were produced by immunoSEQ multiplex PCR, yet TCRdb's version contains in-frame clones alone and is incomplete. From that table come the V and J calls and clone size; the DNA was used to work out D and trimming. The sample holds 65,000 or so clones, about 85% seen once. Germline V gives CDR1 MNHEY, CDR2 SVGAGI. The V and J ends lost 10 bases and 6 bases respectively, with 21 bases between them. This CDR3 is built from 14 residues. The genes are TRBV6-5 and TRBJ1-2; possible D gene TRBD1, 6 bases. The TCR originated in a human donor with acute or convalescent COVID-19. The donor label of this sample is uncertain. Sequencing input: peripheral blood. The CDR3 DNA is TGTGCCACCGAAACAGGGTCCCTTTTCGATGGCTACACCTTC. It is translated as CATETGSLFDGYTF.